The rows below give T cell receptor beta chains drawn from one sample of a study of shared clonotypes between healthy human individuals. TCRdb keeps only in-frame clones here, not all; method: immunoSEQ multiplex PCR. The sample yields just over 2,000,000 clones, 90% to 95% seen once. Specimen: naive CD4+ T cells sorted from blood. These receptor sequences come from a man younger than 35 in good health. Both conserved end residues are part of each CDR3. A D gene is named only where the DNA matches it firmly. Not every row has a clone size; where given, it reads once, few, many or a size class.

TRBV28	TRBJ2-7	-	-	TGTGCCAGCAGTTTATTCCGAGAGCAGTACTTC	CASSLFREQYF
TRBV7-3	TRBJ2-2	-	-	TGTGCCAGCAGCTTCGACACGAACACCGGGGAGCTGTTTTTT	CASSFDTNTGELFF
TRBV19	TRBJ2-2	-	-	TGTGCCAGTAGTATAGATCGCCGGGGGCTCAGCGGGGAGCTGTTTTTT	CASSIDRRGLSGELFF
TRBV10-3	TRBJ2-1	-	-	TGTGCCATCAGTGAGTCAGGGGGGACGGAACAGAATCGAGTGCCGTTCTTC	CAISESGGTEQNRVPFF
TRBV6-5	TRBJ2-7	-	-	TGTGCCAGCAGCCGATCCGAGTACGAGCAGTACTTC	CASSRSEYEQYF
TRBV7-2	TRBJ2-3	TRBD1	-	TGTGCCAGCAGCTTACAACCGGGACAGGGGCCCGGAGGTACGCAGTATTTT	CASSLQPGQGPGGTQYF
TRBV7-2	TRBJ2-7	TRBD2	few	TGTGCCAGCAGCTTGGACGTAGCGGGAGGTAACGAGCAGTACTTC	CASSLDVAGGNEQYF
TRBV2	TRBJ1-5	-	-	TGTGCCAGCAGCTTACAGGGAGGAATCAATCAGCCCCAGCATTTT	CASSLQGGINQPQHF
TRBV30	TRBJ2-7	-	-	TGTGCCTGGGGAGACAGGAACGAGCAGTACTTC	CAWGDRNEQYF
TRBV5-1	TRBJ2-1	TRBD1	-	TGCGCCAGCAGCTTGGACGACAGGGCCCACAATGAGCAGTTCTTC	CASSLDDRAHNEQFF
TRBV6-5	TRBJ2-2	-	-	TGTGCCAGCAGTTACTCGCAGTTCGCGAACACCGGGGAGCTGTTTTTT	CASSYSQFANTGELFF
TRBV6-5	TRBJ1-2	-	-	TGTGCCAGCAGTTACCGGGCAGGGGTTGGCTACACCTTC	CASSYRAGVGYTF
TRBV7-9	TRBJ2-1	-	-	TGTGCCAGCAGCTTAGTAGGCATAGCCTACAATGAGCAGTTCTTC	CASSLVGIAYNEQFF
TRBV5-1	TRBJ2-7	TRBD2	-	TGCGCCAGCAGCTTGAGCGTAGCGGGAGGCTACGAGCAGTACTTC	CASSLSVAGGYEQYF
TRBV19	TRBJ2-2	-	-	TGTGCCAGCCGCGGCCAGACCCTAGTCGGGGAGCTGTTTTTT	CASRGQTLVGELFF
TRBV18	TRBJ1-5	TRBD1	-	TGTGCCAGCTCACCGACAGGGGTCCAGCCCCAGCATTTT	CASSPTGVQPQHF
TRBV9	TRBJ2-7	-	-	TGTGCCAGCAGCCCGCGGACAGACGAATACGAGCAGTACTTC	CASSPRTDEYEQYF
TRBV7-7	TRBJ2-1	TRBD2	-	TGTGCTAGCAGCTTACGGTTGACCGGGACTAGCGGGAGCAATGAGCAGTTCTTC	CASSLRLTGTSGSNEQFF
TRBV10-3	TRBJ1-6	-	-	TGTGCCATCAGTGAGTGGGCAGGGTCCGATTCACCCCTCCACTTT	CAISEWAGSDSPLHF
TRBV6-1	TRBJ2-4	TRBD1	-	TGTGCCAGCAGCCCAGAGACAGGGGCTCTCAACATTCAGTACTTC	CASSPETGALNIQYF
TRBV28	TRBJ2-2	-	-	TGTGCCAGCAGCCAAAGCACCGGGGAGCTGTTTTTT	CASSQSTGELFF
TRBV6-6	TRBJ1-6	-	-	TGTGCCAGCAGTGACCACCGGGGCCACAATTCACCCCTCCACTTT	CASSDHRGHNSPLHF
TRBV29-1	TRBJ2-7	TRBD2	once	TGCAGCGTTCGCGGTGCGGGAGGAAACGAGCAGTACTTC	CSVRGAGGNEQYF
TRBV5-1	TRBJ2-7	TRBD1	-	TGCGCCAGCAGCTTAGACAGGGTAGGGTCCTACGAGCAGTACTTC	CASSLDRVGSYEQYF
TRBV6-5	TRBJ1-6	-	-	TGTGCCAGCACCATCGGCCGACTCAATTCACCCCTCCACTTT	CASTIGRLNSPLHF
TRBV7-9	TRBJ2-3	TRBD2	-	TGTGCCAGCAGCTTTGGGACTAGCGGGGGTGGAGATACGCAGTATTTT	CASSFGTSGGGDTQYF
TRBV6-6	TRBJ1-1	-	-	TGTGCCACCGCACTGCCGGTGAACACTGAAGCTTTCTTT	CATALPVNTEAFF
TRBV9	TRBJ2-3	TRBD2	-	TGTGCCAGCAGCTCGTTGGGGGGGACAGATACGCAGTATTTT	CASSSLGGTDTQYF
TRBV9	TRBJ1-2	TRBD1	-	TGTGCCAGCAGCGTAGTAACAGGGGCAACTAACTATGGCTACACCTTC	CASSVVTGATNYGYTF
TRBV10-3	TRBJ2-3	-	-	TGTGCCATCAGTGAGGGGGATACGCAGTATTTT	CAISEGDTQYF
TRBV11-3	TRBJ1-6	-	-	TGTGCCAGCAGCTTAGATCGTTGGCCCTTCTCCCCCTCCTATAATTCACCCCTCCACTTT	CASSLDRWPFSPSYNSPLHF
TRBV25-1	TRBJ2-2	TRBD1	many	TGTGCCAGCAGCGGAGACAGGGTTAACACCGGGGAGCTGTTTTTT	CASSGDRVNTGELFF
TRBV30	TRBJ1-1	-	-	TGTGCCTGGAATTCGGGGCTTGGGAACACTGAAGCTTTCTTT	CAWNSGLGNTEAFF
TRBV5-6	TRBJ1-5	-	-	TGTGCCAGCAGCCCACGGGGTGGCAATCAGCCCCAGCATTTT	CASSPRGGNQPQHF
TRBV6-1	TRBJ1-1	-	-	TGTGCCAGCAGTGAGATTCGGACGAACACTGAAGCTTTCTTT	CASSEIRTNTEAFF
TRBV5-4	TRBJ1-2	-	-	TGTGCCAGCAGCTTGGGGGGGAAGACTTATTCCTTC	CASSLGGKTYSF
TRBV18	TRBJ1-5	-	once	TGTGCCAGCTCACCAACAGATAATCAGCCCCAGCATTTT	CASSPTDNQPQHF
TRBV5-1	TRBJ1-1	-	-	TGCGCCAGCAGCTTGGGACAGAGCAGTGAAGCTTTCTTT	CASSLGQSSEAFF
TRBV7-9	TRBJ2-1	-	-	TGTGCCAGCAGCTTGGGCCAAAACAATGAGCAGTTCTTC	CASSLGQNNEQFF
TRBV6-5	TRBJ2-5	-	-	TGTGCCAGCAGTTACTCCGCTGGCCAAGAGACCCAGTACTTC	CASSYSAGQETQYF
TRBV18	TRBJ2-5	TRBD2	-	TGTGCCAGCTCCCCGGGACTAGCGGGTTTTCAAGAGACCCAGTACTTC	CASSPGLAGFQETQYF